Each of the 29 T cell receptor beta chains below was sequenced from the same sample in a study of cytomegalovirus exposure and HLA in healthy donors. The PCR made use of 60 Vbeta and 13 Jbeta primers. Produced via immunoSEQ multiplex PCR; TCRdb's table is partial and in-frame only. The table includes some 85,000 clones, around three quarters detected once. The sample consisted of PBMCs. The receptors were gathered from a woman in her forties in good health and CMV-seropositive.

The J gene is TRBJ2-7, the V gene TRBV2; 11 bases are a match to TRBD2. Germline assignment: CDR1 SNHLY and CDR2 FYNNEI. V lost 4 bases to trimming and J lost 0 bases; unmatched junction nucleotides: 2. There are 15 residues in the CDR3. The CDR3 protein is CASSVGTSGSYEQYF. CDR3 nucleotide sequence: TGTGCCAGCAGTGTTGGGACTAGCGGCTCCTACGAGCAGTACTTC.

The chain combines TRBV7-2 with TRBJ2-5, with TRBD1 identical over 7 bases. The V segment lost 1 base and the J segment 2 bases; nucleotides outside the gene matches: 4. There are 15 residues in the CDR3. Germline V CDR1 and CDR2: SGHTA, FQGNSA. CDR3 region: CASSLGGTAQETQYF. CDR3 in DNA: TGTGCCAGCAGCTTAGGGGGGACAGCACAAGAGACCCAGTACTTC.

The chain recombines TRBV13 with TRBJ2-3; TRBD2 might be the D (6 bases). CDR3 size: 15 residues. V lost 5 bases and J lost 2, with 14 bases in between. CDR1 and CDR2 from the germline V gene are PRHDT and FYEKMQ (reference sequence). The DNA of the CDR3 is TGTGCCAGCAGCACCACTAGCTTTCCCACAGATACGCAGTATTTT. Protein sequence: CASSTTSFPTDTQYF.

This clone came up a few times. The V gene is TRBV27, the J gene TRBJ2-1; D ambiguous. The germline V gene has CDR1 MNHEY and CDR2 SMNVEV (reference sequence). Trimming took 6 bases from V and 10 from J, leaving 22 bases between them. CDR3 length equals 15 residues. DNA for the CDR3: TGTGCCAGCAGGACGATCTTTAGCCCCAGTATCGAGCAGTTCTTC. Encoded protein: CASRTIFSPSIEQFF.

The count of this clone is one. The CDR3 DNA reads as TGCAGCGTTTCAAGGCCAGGGCGGTTCCGTTATGGCTACACCTTC. Translated, it gives CSVSRPGRFRYGYTF. The rearrangement joins TRBV29-1 to TRBJ1-2, with D possibly being TRBD1 (5 bases). The V and J ends lost 5 bases and 5 bases respectively, with 21 bases between them. The V gene's germline CDR1 is SQVTM and CDR2 ANQGSEA. There are 15 residues in the CDR3.

This chain joins TRBV6-5 and TRBJ1-2, with a possible D match to TRBD1 (5 bases). CDR3 length: 15 amino acids. The V gene lost 4 bases and the J gene lost 4 bases, with 16 bases spanning the gap. Germline values: CDR1 MNHEY, CDR2 SVGAGI. CDR3 amino acids: CASSSPGQGAYGYTF. The CDR3 region has the DNA TGTGCCAGCAGTTCGCCCGGGCAGGGCGCCTATGGCTACACCTTC.

This clone was observed many times. Different DNA sequences within this sample yield the same CDR3. J is TRBJ2-7 and V is TRBV28; TRBD1 matches at 7 bases. This CDR3 has 13 residues. J was trimmed by 4 bases and V by 1 base; bases with no gene match: 1. Germline V gives CDR1 MDHEN, CDR2 SYDVKM. Written as DNA, the CDR3 is TGTGCCAGCAGTTTATTACAGGGGTACGAGCAGTACTTC. Residues: CASSLLQGYEQYF. Drawing the rest from reference TRBV28 and TRBJ2-7, the complete variable domain is DVKVTQSSRYLVKRTGEKVFLECVQDMDHENMFWYRQDPGLGLRLIYFSYDVKMKEKGDIPEGYSVSREKKERFSLILESASTNQTSMYLCASSLLQGYEQYFGPGTRLTVT.

The rearrangement links TRBV10-3 to TRBJ2-3; 11 bases map to TRBD1. The CDR3 contains 21 residues. The germline gives CDR1 ENHRY, CDR2 SYGVKD. The trim removed 3 bases at V and 2 bases at J, leaving 19 bases unmatched. The CDR3 loop reads CAISDPGQGVAGVLYTDTQYF. In DNA, the CDR3 is TGTGCCATCAGTGACCCGGGACAGGGGGTAGCGGGAGTCTTGTACACAGATACGCAGTATTTT.

This clone was recorded only once. This chain uses TRBV4-2 with TRBJ2-7, with TRBD2 as a possible D gene (5 bases). In germline, CDR1 is LGHNA, CDR2 YNFKEQ. V was cut by 4 bases and J by 3 bases, with 16 bases left in between. The CDR3 totals 15 residues. The CDR3 sequence is CASSPSGAENYEQYF. DNA for the CDR3: TGTGCCAGCAGCCCGTCAGGAGCGGAGAACTACGAGCAGTACTTC.

The rearrangement links TRBV11-2 to TRBJ1-4; D unclear. From germline, CDR1 is SGHAT and CDR2 FQNNGV. V was trimmed by 5 bases and J by 4 bases, leaving 17 bases between them. The CDR3 is 16 residues long. The DNA for the CDR3 is TGTGCCAGCAGCCCCACATCAGAACTACATAATGAAAAACTGTTTTTT. Its protein is CASSPTSELHNEKLFF. Variable domain in full (rest from reference TRBV11-2 and TRBJ1-4): EAGVAQSPRYKIIEKRQSVAFWCNPISGHATLYWYQQILGQGPKLLIQFQNNGVVDDSQLPKDRFSAERLKGVDSTLKIQPAKLEDSAVYLCASSPTSELHNEKLFFGSGTQLSVL.

The chain couples TRBV10-3 to TRBJ1-5; 11 bases align to TRBD1. The CDR3 is 13 residues long. With V trimmed by 9 bases and J by 5 bases, 3 bases remained unmatched. CDR1 and CDR2 (germline): ENHRY, SYGVKD. CDR3 DNA sequence: TGTGCCATGGGACAGGGGGGGGATCAGCCCCAGCATTTT. Translating gives CAMGQGGDQPQHF.

The gene calls are TRBV19 and TRBJ2-1; D gene uncertain. Trimming pared 3 bases from V and 0 bases from J, leaving 9 bases between. Germline V gene lookup returns CDR1 LNHDA and CDR2 SQIVND (reference sequence). The CDR3 extends over 15 amino acids. The CDR3 region is CASSILSSSYNEQFF. The CDR3, as DNA: TGTGCCAGTAGTATTTTGTCTAGCTCCTACAATGAGCAGTTCTTC. Using reference TRBV19 and TRBJ2-1 for the parts outside the CDR3, the full variable domain is DGGITQSPKYLFRKEGQNVTLSCEQNLNHDAMYWYRQDPGQGLRLIYYSQIVNDFQKGDIAEGYSVSREKKESFPLTVTSAQKNPTAFYLCASSILSSSYNEQFFGPGTRLTVL.

A few counts support this clone. The chain carries TRBV11-3 and TRBJ2-7; 7 bases are a match to TRBD2. After removal of 3 bases from V and 6 bases from J, the junction contained 2 bases not matched to a gene. The CDR3 is 12 amino acids. Germline V lookup: CDR1 SGHNT, CDR2 YENEEA. The CDR3: CASSLREREQYF. The DNA for the CDR3 is TGTGCCAGCAGCTTGCGGGAGCGCGAGCAGTACTTC.

This clone showed up just a few times. The CDR3: CASSPGRAKNTEAFF. CDR3 coding DNA: TGTGCCAGCTCACCGGGGAGGGCCAAGAACACTGAAGCTTTCTTT. The chain uses TRBV18 and TRBJ1-1; D gene uncertain. Germline V gene lookup returns CDR1 KGHSH and CDR2 LQKENI. This CDR3 contains 15 residues. V was trimmed by 3 bases and J by 1 base, leaving 12 bases between them.

This clone was observed a single time. This chain links TRBV11-3 with TRBJ2-1; D may be TRBD1 (5 bases). Trimming removed 5 bases from V and 0 bases from J, with 14 bases in between. The CDR3 contains 16 residues. The germline gives CDR1 SGHNT, CDR2 YENEEA. As DNA, the CDR3 is TGTGCCAGCAGCCGGCAGGGTTCGGTCTCCTACAATGAGCAGTTCTTC. Its translation is CASSRQGSVSYNEQFF.

This chain links TRBV7-8 with TRBJ2-5; 8 nucleotides match TRBD2. Unmatched junction bases numbered 11, after V lost 3 bases and J lost 2 bases. The CDR3 covers 17 residues. In germline, CDR1 is SGHVS, CDR2 FQNEAQ. The CDR3 here is CASSFPYRREVQETQYF. The CDR3 nucleotides read TGTGCCAGCAGCTTTCCCTATCGGCGGGAGGTGCAAGAGACCCAGTACTTC.

The chain joins TRBV19 to TRBJ2-1; 9 bases agree with TRBD2. The CDR3 is 14 amino acids. After removal of 3 bases from V and 3 bases from J, the junction contained 0 bases not matched to a gene. The V gene's germline CDR1 is LNHDA and CDR2 SQIVND (reference sequence). CDR3 nucleotides: TGTGCCAGTAGTATTAGCGGGAGCTACAATGAGCAGTTCTTC. It codes for CASSISGSYNEQFF. The variable domain in full, with the rest retrieved from reference TRBV19 and TRBJ2-1, is DGGITQSPKYLFRKEGQNVTLSCEQNLNHDAMYWYRQDPGQGLRLIYYSQIVNDFQKGDIAEGYSVSREKKESFPLTVTSAQKNPTAFYLCASSISGSYNEQFFGPGTRLTVL.

V and J are TRBV6-4 and TRBJ1-1; perhaps TRBD1 as D (5 bases). CDR3 length: 9 residues. From germline, CDR1 is MRHNA and CDR2 SNTAGT. The CDR3, as DNA: TGTGCGCGGGACCTTGAAGCTTTCTTT. This codes for CARDLEAFF.

The chain uses TRBV30 and TRBJ2-5, with D possibly matching TRBD1 (6 bases). V was shortened by 5 bases and J by 5 bases, with 15 bases between the two germline ends. From germline, CDR1 is GTSNPN and CDR2 SVGIG (reference sequence). This CDR3 spans 13 amino acids. The CDR3 DNA reads TGTGCCTGGTCTCTCGTGGGGGCGGAGACCCAGTACTTC. Protein sequence: CAWSLVGAETQYF. The variable domain in full, completed from reference TRBV30 and TRBJ2-5, reads SQTIHQWPATLVQPVGSPLSLECTVEGTSNPNLYWYRQAAGRGLQLLFYSVGIGQISSEVPQNLSASRPQDRQFILSSKKLLLSDSGFYLCAWSLVGAETQYFGPGTRLLVL.

The V call is TRBV5-1, the J call TRBJ2-5, with TRBD2 as a possible D gene (5 bases). This CDR3 region has 16 residues. V was clipped by 4 bases and J by 3 bases, with 19 bases between them. Germline values: CDR1 SGHRS, CDR2 YFSETQ. CDR3 sequence reads: CASSGGLMASEETQYF. CDR3 DNA sequence: TGCGCCAGCAGCGGAGGACTCATGGCCTCAGAAGAGACCCAGTACTTC. Full variable domain (outside the CDR3, taken from reference TRBV5-1 and TRBJ2-5): KAGVTQTPRYLIKTRGQQVTLSCSPISGHRSVSWYQQTPGQGLQFLFEYFSETQRNKGNFPGRFSGRQFSNSRSEMNVSTLELGDSALYLCASSGGLMASEETQYFGPGTRLLVL.

V is TRBV11-3 and J is TRBJ2-5; TRBD2 aligns across 8 bases. Germline CDR1 and CDR2: SGHNT and YENEEA. V shed 5 bases and J 1 base; nucleotides not matched to a gene: 9. The CDR3 length is 16 residues. DNA of the CDR3: TGTGCCAGCAGCCCGAGAATAGCGGGACCCCAAGAGACCCAGTACTTC. It specifies CASSPRIAGPQETQYF. Supplemented by reference TRBV11-3 and TRBJ2-5, the full variable domain reads EAGVVQSPRYKIIEKKQPVAFWCNPISGHNTLYWYLQNLGQGPELLIRYENEEAVDDSQLPKDRFSAERLKGVDSTLKIQPAELGDSAVYLCASSPRIAGPQETQYFGPGTRLLVL.

Concerning this clone: Distinct nucleotide sequences in the sample also encode this CDR3. V usage is TRBV7-2 and J usage is TRBJ2-5; D is ambiguous. Germline loops: CDR1 SGHTA, CDR2 FQGNSA. The CDR3 spans 11 residues. Between the trimmed V and J ends, which lost 6 bases and 1 base, there was a span of 3 bases. CDR3 bases: TGTGCCAGCAGTCTCCAAGAGACCCAGTACTTC. Its protein is CASSLQETQYF.

The chain carries TRBV5-1 and TRBJ2-1, with TRBD1 matching 9 bases. This CDR3 has 16 residues. Germline V gene sequence: CDR1 SGHRS, CDR2 YFSETQ. The V segment lost 4 bases and the J segment 4 bases; nucleotides outside the gene matches: 9. The CDR3 DNA reads as TGCGCCAGCAGCCGAGGGGGGACAGGGTCATACAATGAGCAGTTCTTC. Encoded protein: CASSRGGTGSYNEQFF.

The CDR3 DNA sequence: TGTGCCAGCAGCTTAGTCCATTTTGAGCGCACAGATACGCAGTATTTT. Its protein product is CASSLVHFERTDTQYF. The chain employs TRBV7-8 and TRBJ2-3; D unresolved. V was pared by 1 base and J by 1 base, with 12 bases between. CDR3 length: 16 amino acids. In germline, CDR1 is SGHVS, CDR2 FQNEAQ.

This chain uses TRBV4-3 with TRBJ2-1; the match to TRBD2 covers 9 bases. There are 15 residues in the CDR3. V lost 1 base and J lost 5; bases outside the gene matches: 3. Germline V lookup: CDR1 LGHNA, CDR2 YSLEER. Written as DNA, the CDR3 is TGCGCCAGCAGCCAAGGGACTAGCGCCCACAATGAGCAGTTCTTC. Its protein product is CASSQGTSAHNEQFF.

The chain joins TRBV5-1 to TRBJ2-5; TRBD1 matches at 8 bases. CDR1 is SGHRS and CDR2 is YFSETQ in the germline V gene. Trimming at V came to 0 bases and at J to 3 bases, leaving 1 base not matched to a gene. This CDR3 comprises 14 residues. The DNA for the CDR3 is TGCGCCAGCAGCTTGGGGGGACAGGAAGAGACCCAGTACTTC. Protein sequence: CASSLGGQEETQYF.

This clone has a handful of counts. The rearrangement uses TRBV18 and TRBJ2-2; 10 positions match TRBD2. Trimming at V came to 3 bases and at J to 5 bases, leaving 9 bases not matched to a gene. The CDR3 has 17 residues. Germline V gene sequence: CDR1 KGHSH, CDR2 LQKENI. CDR3 coding DNA: TGTGCCAGCTCACCCACCAATCCAGCGGGAGGGACCGGGGAGCTGTTTTTT. It specifies CASSPTNPAGGTGELFF.

CDR3 protein: CASSFLAYEQYF. DNA of the CDR3: TGTGCCAGCAGTTTTCTAGCCTACGAGCAGTACTTC. V and J are TRBV28 and TRBJ2-7, with D unclear. CDR3 length: 12 amino acids. Trimming cost V 3 bases and J 2 bases, with 5 bases left between them. CDR1 MDHEN and CDR2 SYDVKM come from the germline V gene. Full variable domain (outside the CDR3, taken from reference TRBV28 and TRBJ2-7): DVKVTQSSRYLVKRTGEKVFLECVQDMDHENMFWYRQDPGLGLRLIYFSYDVKMKEKGDIPEGYSVSREKKERFSLILESASTNQTSMYLCASSFLAYEQYFGPGTRLTVT.

The chain links TRBV7-3 to TRBJ1-2; weak D call: TRBD1 (5 bases). V was trimmed by 1 base and J by 5 bases, leaving 14 bases between them. The CDR3 loop spans 15 amino acids. Germline CDR1 and CDR2: SGHTA and FQGTGA. The CDR3 DNA reads TGTGCCAGCAGCTTAATTGGAGGGGTGGGGTATGGCTACACCTTC. Translating it yields CASSLIGGVGYGYTF.